A single sample is the source of the 24 T cell receptor beta chains below, sequenced in a study of blood T cell repertoires in COVID-19. Data came from immunoSEQ multiplex PCR; TCRdb stores just in-frame clones and leaves some out. The table records 100,000 or so clones, about 85% of them present only once. Sequenced sample: peripheral blood. These receptors all come from a woman aged 70-85 years with active or convalescent COVID-19.

The CDR3 DNA follows: TGTGCCAGCAGCCCCAGGGGTAATGGCGACACCATATATTTT. It codes for CASSPRGNGDTIYF. The chain combines TRBV7-9 with TRBJ1-3, with D perhaps TRBD1 (6 bases). The V and J ends lost 5 bases and 8 bases respectively, with 16 bases between them. The germline gives CDR1 SEHNR, CDR2 FQNEAQ (reference sequence). The CDR3 totals 14 residues.

V usage is TRBV15 and J usage is TRBJ1-5; no firm D call. The germline CDR1 and CDR2 sequences are LNHNV and YYDKDF (reference sequence). The ends were cut back, 1 base at V and 4 bases at J, with 17 bases in the middle. The CDR3 totals 17 residues. CDR3: CATSRGNPSETNQPQHF. CDR3 bases: TGTGCCACCAGCAGAGGGAACCCGTCAGAGACAAATCAGCCCCAGCATTTT.

This sequence joins TRBV6-1 and TRBJ2-7; possible D gene TRBD1, 6 bases. This CDR3 has 13 residues. Germline V gene sequence: CDR1 MNHNS, CDR2 SASEGT. V gave up 6 bases and J gave up 0 bases, with 9 bases separating them. The CDR3 sequence is CASRMTGSYEQYF. CDR3 in DNA: TGTGCCAGCAGGATGACAGGCTCCTACGAGCAGTACTTC.

This rearrangement joins TRBV18 to TRBJ2-7; 7 bases align to TRBD1. V dropped 6 bases and J dropped 0; count of bases not matched to a gene: 8. The CDR3 contains 15 residues. The V gene's germline CDR1 is KGHSH and CDR2 LQKENI. CDR3 bases: TGTGCCAGCTCTCCTAAGACAGGGAGCTCCTACGAGCAGTACTTC. Translation: CASSPKTGSSYEQYF.

The genes are TRBV28 and TRBJ1-2, with D hard to call. CDR1 is MDHEN, CDR2 SYDVKM, per germline. This CDR3 has 13 residues. V shed 1 base and J shed 0 bases, with 3 bases lying between them. CDR3 loop: CASSLSANYGYTF. The CDR3 region has the DNA TGTGCCAGCAGTTTATCCGCTAACTATGGCTACACCTTC.

The genes are TRBV27 and TRBJ1-5; 7 nucleotides line up with TRBD1. J lost 0 bases, V lost 3 bases, and 5 bases had no gene match. Germline-derived CDR1 and CDR2 are MNHEY and SMNVEV (reference sequence). The CDR3 spans 16 residues. The CDR3 is CASSFPTGSSNQPQHF. The CDR3 DNA sequence: TGTGCCAGCAGTTTTCCGACAGGGAGTAGCAATCAGCCCCAGCATTTT.

This chain links TRBV6-2 or TRBV6-3 with TRBJ2-7; 16 nucleotides align to TRBD2. Germline CDR1 and CDR2: MNHEY and SVGEGT. Trimming took 6 bases from V and 3 from J; bases not matched to a gene: 5. The CDR3 spans 16 residues. The CDR3 loop is CASSQGLAGGIYEQYF. CDR3 in DNA: TGTGCCAGCAGCCAGGGACTAGCGGGGGGGATCTACGAGCAGTACTTC.

The chain uses TRBV9 and TRBJ1-3, with D unresolved. Germline V gene data show CDR1 as SGDLS and CDR2 as YYNGEE. The germline V and J ends were trimmed by 0 bases and 8 bases, with 9 bases remaining between them. The CDR3 has 13 amino acids. CDR3 sequence reads: CASSVAPGDTIYF. Here the CDR3 DNA reads TGTGCCAGCAGCGTAGCCCCCGGGGACACCATATATTTT. Together with reference TRBV9 and TRBJ1-3, the CDR3 gives the full variable domain: DSGVTQTPKHLITATGQRVTLRCSPRSGDLSVYWYQQSLDQGLQFLIQYYNGEERAKGNILERFSAQQFPDLHSELNLSSLELGDSALYFCASSVAPGDTIYFGEGSWLTVV.

CDR3 bases: TGTGCCAGCAGCTCCGACAGGGGGGTCGAAAAACTGTTTTTT. Residues: CASSSDRGVEKLFF. The J gene is TRBJ1-4, the V gene TRBV6-6, with 9 bases aligning to TRBD1. CDR1 is MNHNY, CDR2 SVGAGI, per germline (reference sequence). The CDR3 contains 14 residues. Losses at the gene ends were 6 bases for V and 8 bases for J; bases not matched to a gene: 7.

The CDR3 nucleotides are TGTGCCAGCAGGGGTCCCCCAGGCAGCTATGGCTACACCTTC. Amino acid sequence: CASRGPPGSYGYTF. The V gene is TRBV27, the J gene TRBJ1-2; the D is unclear. CDR3 length: 14 amino acids. Germline values: CDR1 MNHEY, CDR2 SMNVEV (reference sequence). Trimming took off 6 bases at V and 4 bases at J, with 15 bases between the two ends.

This rearrangement joins TRBV3-1 (or the pseudogene TRBV3-2) to TRBJ2-5, with 7 bases that match TRBD2. Germline trimming cut 5 bases from V and 0 bases from J; bases unmatched to any gene: 6. The CDR3 is 15 amino acids. CDR1 LGHDT and CDR2 YNNKEL come from the germline V gene (reference sequence). The CDR3 region is CASSKTRGYQETQYF. The CDR3 DNA sequence: TGTGCCAGCAGCAAGACGCGGGGGTACCAAGAGACCCAGTACTTC.

The gene calls are TRBV2 and TRBJ2-6, with no clear D. V was pared by 6 bases and J by 2 bases, with 8 bases between. The CDR3 is 14 amino acids. Germline assignment: CDR1 SNHLY and CDR2 FYNNEI. CDR3 residues: CASREDPGANVLTF. The CDR3 DNA is TGTGCCAGCAGAGAGGATCCTGGGGCCAACGTCCTGACTTTC.

The V and J genes are TRBV19 and TRBJ1-3; D is unclear. CDR3 size: 13 residues. CDR1 is LNHDA, CDR2 SQIVND, per germline (reference sequence). V dropped 7 bases and J dropped 0 bases, with 7 bases sitting between them. CDR3 loop: CASNLRSGNTIYF. In DNA, the CDR3 is TGTGCCAGTAATCTTCGCTCTGGAAACACCATATATTTT.

This clone showed up just once. The CDR3 here is CASSTLRGGSYNEQFF. In DNA form, the CDR3 reads TGTGCCAGTAGTACCCTGCGCGGAGGCTCCTACAATGAGCAGTTCTTC. The chain combines TRBV19 with TRBJ2-1; maybe TRBD2 (5 bases). CDR1 is LNHDA, CDR2 SQIVND, per germline (reference sequence). This CDR3 comprises 16 residues. V lost 4 bases, J lost 0 bases, and 13 bases lay in between.

The chain uses TRBV5-1 and TRBJ2-5; the match to TRBD2 covers 8 bases. The ends lost 0 bases at V and 7 bases at J; junction bases unmatched: 8. CDR1 is SGHRS and CDR2 is YFSETQ in the germline V gene. CDR3 length equals 15 residues. CDR3 coding DNA: TGCGCCAGCAGCTTGGTCGGGGGGGTTCCTTGGACCCAGTACTTC. This gives the protein CASSLVGGVPWTQYF.

The chain carries TRBV7-9 and TRBJ2-7; D possibly corresponds to TRBD1 (6 bases). The ends were cut back, 1 base at V and 2 bases at J, with 9 bases in the middle. Germline V gene lookup returns CDR1 SEHNR and CDR2 FQNEAQ (reference sequence). This CDR3 region has 14 residues. CDR3: CASSLGGQPYEQYF. The CDR3 nucleotides are TGTGCCAGCAGCTTAGGGGGGCAGCCCTACGAGCAGTACTTC.

This chain connects TRBV13 to TRBJ2-1; D remains unclear. The CDR3 loop spans 17 amino acids. Germline V lookup: CDR1 PRHDT, CDR2 FYEKMQ (reference sequence). The V end was cut by 1 base, the J end by 2 bases, with 15 bases between. The CDR3, as DNA: TGTGCCAGCAGCTTAGTATATGGTCCCGACACCTACAATGAGCAGTTCTTC. It yields the protein CASSLVYGPDTYNEQFF.

The chain couples TRBV27 to TRBJ1-1, with D perhaps TRBD1 (6 bases). Germline V gene data show CDR1 as MNHEY and CDR2 as SMNVEV (reference sequence). The CDR3 consists of 12 residues. Trimming stripped 3 bases from V and 11 bases from J, with 13 bases between. The DNA of the CDR3 is TGTGCCAGCAGTTTCCAGCAGGGGAAGGCTTTCTTT. Protein: CASSFQQGKAFF.

This chain joins TRBV5-4 and TRBJ2-2; D perhaps matches TRBD1 (6 bases). The V end lost 3 bases, the J end lost 5 bases, and 14 bases lay between the germline ends. Germline V gene sequence: CDR1 SGHNT, CDR2 YYREEE (reference sequence). This CDR3 has 15 residues. CDR3 loop: CASSWDMAGTGELFF. In nucleotides, the CDR3 is TGTGCCAGCAGCTGGGACATGGCAGGGACCGGGGAGCTGTTTTTT.

The V gene is TRBV3-1 (or the pseudogene TRBV3-2), the J gene TRBJ1-6; D might be TRBD1 (6 bases). The CDR3 sequence is 16 residues long. Trimming took 1 base from V and 3 from J, leaving 10 bases between them. Germline V CDR1 and CDR2: LGHDT, YNNKEL (reference sequence). CDR3 protein: CASSQGGQHYNSPLHF. In DNA, the CDR3 is TGTGCCAGCAGCCAAGGGGGACAACACTATAATTCACCCCTCCACTTT.

The V and J genes are TRBV2 and TRBJ2-1; a weak D match, TRBD2 (7 bases). The CDR3 contains 16 residues. Germline V lookup: CDR1 SNHLY, CDR2 FYNNEI. The V gene lost 8 bases and the J gene lost 6 bases, with 23 bases spanning the gap. In nucleotides, the CDR3 is TGTGCCAGCCGTTTGGGCAGGGGAGGGTCGGGCAATGAGCAGTTCTTC. The encoded protein is CASRLGRGGSGNEQFF.

The V call is TRBV11-2, the J call TRBJ2-7, with TRBD1 matching over 7 bases. V trimming: 5 bases; J trimming: 2 bases; junction bases outside the gene matches: 12. CDR3 length equals 16 residues. CDR1 and CDR2 (germline): SGHAT, FQNNGV. Here the CDR3 DNA reads TGTGCCAGCAGCCCGCTAAGTAGACAGGGCCCCTACGAGCAGTACTTC. Protein sequence: CASSPLSRQGPYEQYF.

This clone has only one observation. J is TRBJ1-2 and V is TRBV6-5, with D uncertain. Germline CDR1 MNHEY, CDR2 SVGAGI. The CDR3 extends over 14 amino acids. Deletions cut 0 bases from V and 8 bases from J, with 13 bases between. The CDR3 spells CASSYSNPPGGYTF. The CDR3 DNA sequence: TGTGCCAGCAGTTACTCGAACCCCCCTGGCGGCTACACCTTC.

The V and J genes are TRBV4-3 and TRBJ2-6; D might be TRBD1 (6 bases). The CDR3 runs to 22 residues. Germline-derived CDR1 and CDR2 are LGHNA and YSLEER. The ends were cut back, 0 bases at V and 0 bases at J, with 24 bases in the middle. Here the CDR3 DNA reads TGCGCCAGCAGCCAAGATCGGGTAGCAGGGGCCCACTCTAGCTCTGGGGCCAACGTCCTGACTTTC. Translated, it gives CASSQDRVAGAHSSSGANVLTF.